A single TCR delta chain is shown here with its context. This record belongs to a study of gamma-delta T cells after stem cell transplantation. TCRdb re-called the RT-PCR reads via CATT. The table records 13,000 to 15,000 delta-chain clones, roughly 32% of them present only once. CDR1 is GEAIGNYY, CDR2 EKD, per germline. With V trimmed by 2 bases and J by 0 bases, 20 bases remained unmatched. This CDR3 spans 23 amino acids. The sequence derives from a human donor. It is not recorded whose cells these are; they may come from a transplant donor. J is TRDJ3 and V is TRDV2; 8 nucleotides align to TRDD2. Sequencing was done on a sample of gamma-delta T cells. CDR3 nucleotide sequence: TGTGCCTGTGACATGAAGAACTTCCTACGGGGGCCTAATAGCTCCTGGGACACCCGACAGATGTTTTTC. This translates into CACDMKNFLRGPNSSWDTRQMFF.